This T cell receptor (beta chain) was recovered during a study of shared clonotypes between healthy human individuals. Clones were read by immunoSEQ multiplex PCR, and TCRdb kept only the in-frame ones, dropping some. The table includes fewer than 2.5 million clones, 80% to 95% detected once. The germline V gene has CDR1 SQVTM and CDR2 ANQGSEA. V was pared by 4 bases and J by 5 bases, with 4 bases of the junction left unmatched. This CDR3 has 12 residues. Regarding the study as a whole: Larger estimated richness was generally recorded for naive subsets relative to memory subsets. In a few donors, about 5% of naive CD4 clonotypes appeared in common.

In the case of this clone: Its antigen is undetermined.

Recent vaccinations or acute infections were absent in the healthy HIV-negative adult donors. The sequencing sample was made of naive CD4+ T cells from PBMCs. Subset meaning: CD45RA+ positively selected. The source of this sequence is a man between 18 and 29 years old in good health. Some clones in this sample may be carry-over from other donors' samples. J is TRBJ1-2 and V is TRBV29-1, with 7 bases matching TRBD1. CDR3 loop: CSVGNRGYGYTF. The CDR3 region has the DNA TGCAGCGTTGGGAACAGGGGTTATGGCTACACCTTC.